This T cell receptor beta chain was retrieved from a study of cytomegalovirus exposure and HLA in healthy donors. Note on this clone: What it binds is unknown.

This PCR relied on a set of 60 Vbeta primers and 13 Jbeta primers. The protocol was immunoSEQ multiplex PCR, while the TCRdb copy is restricted to in-frame clones and leaves out a portion. The profile shows 190,000 or so clones, approximately 82% of them singletons. Study results and limitations: Presence/absence results assume similar sequencing depth per donor, which may not hold. After further analysis at a later stage, 15,000 to 20,000 TCR beta sequences were associated with HLA alleles at 0.05 false discovery rate. In a later analysis, the majority of CMV-associated beta chains seemingly showed HLA restriction. Productive status was seen about 90% or about 30% of the time for most TCR beta V segments in an earlier analysis.

This CDR3 is built from 15 residues. Germline V CDR1 and CDR2: SQVTM, ANQGSEA. V gave up 7 bases and J gave up 5 bases, with 21 bases separating them. Source material: PBMCs. The TCR was taken from a woman aged 45 to 65 in good health and CMV-seropositive. This rearrangement joins TRBV29-1 to TRBJ2-1; D is unclear. The CDR3 region is CSACKFELLDNEQFF. The CDR3 bases are TGCAGCGCCTGTAAGTTCGAATTACTGGACAATGAGCAGTTCTTC.